This TCR beta chain was identified during a study of cytomegalovirus exposure and HLA in healthy donors. In the study overall: Genotyping showed roughly 83% of 398 donors falling in the Caucasian-associated ancestry cluster. Study outcomes and limitations: Among TCR beta chains, those listed as cytomegalovirus-associated numbered over 150. An analysis done earlier found most TCR beta V segments productive about 90% or about 30% of the time. The study dropped some indistinguishable V segments, TRBV6-2 and TRBV6-3 among them.

This clone has just a few counts. Its antigen is still unknown. 60 Vbeta and 13 Jbeta primers were used in PCR. Data came from immunoSEQ multiplex PCR; TCRdb stores just in-frame clones and leaves some out. Here the sample spans about 160,000 clones, about 80% being singletons. The CDR3 length is 18 residues. Trimming removed 4 bases from V and 5 bases from J, with 24 bases in between. CDR1 is PRHDT and CDR2 is FYEKMQ in the germline V gene (reference sequence). This chain joins TRBV13 and TRBJ2-1; D might be TRBD2 (6 bases). Sequencing was performed on PBMCs. The source of this sequence is a man aged 25-45 years in good health and CMV-seronegative. This chain's CDR3 is CASSSITRVAEGHNEQFF. The DNA of the CDR3 is TGTGCCAGCAGCTCCATTACCCGAGTAGCGGAGGGACACAATGAGCAGTTCTTC.